This TCR beta chain was documented in a study of blood T cell repertoires in COVID-19. In terms of age and location, participants ranged from roughly 18 to 100 years and lived in under 30 US areas. Membership in each cohort depended on participant-reported clinical history. The study counted Cohort 3 donors as recovered given two negative PCRs, clearance, or symptom resolution. Some clones are missing from TCRdb's copy, which holds only in-frame ones; the method was immunoSEQ multiplex PCR. The sample records around 300,000 clones, about nine tenths being singletons. Trimming stripped 6 bases from V and 1 base from J, with 10 bases between. Germline V gene data show CDR1 as MNHEY and CDR2 as SMNVEV (reference sequence). CDR3 length: 14 amino acids.

This sequence joins TRBV27 and TRBJ1-5; TRBD1 might be the D (5 bases). This receptor was taken from a woman aged 25 to 45 who had recovered from COVID-19. Material: PBMCs or T cells enriched from blood (not recorded which). As DNA, the CDR3 is TGTGCCAGCAGGGGGCTTATGAGCAATCAGCCCCAGCATTTT. Its translation: CASRGLMSNQPQHF.